The clone carrying this T cell receptor beta chain has at least ten counts. CDR3 size: 18 residues. The trim removed 4 bases at V and 0 bases at J, leaving 15 bases unmatched. The germline V gene has CDR1 DFQATT and CDR2 SNEGSKA (reference sequence). This entry belongs to a study of regulatory T cells in long-lasting Graves disease. Indicated time point: newly diagnosed GD, antithyroid drugs for less than 3 months. From RNA extracted from PBMCs, the TCR library was made. Construction of TCR beta libraries relied on iRepertoire HTBI primers and on Arm-PCR targeting CDR3 regions. TCRdb fed the multiplex PCR reads into MiXCR, producing one record per CDR3 protein. The sample holds approximately 400,000 distinct CDR3 sequences, about 15% seen once. This sample also belongs to another study, concerning T cells in Graves' hyperthyroidism and ophthalmopathy.

The clonotype originates from a woman between 40 and 55 years old with Graves disease. This specimen consisted of peripheral blood mononuclear cells (PBMCs), obtained at new diagnosis, from a patient treated with antithyroid drugs. The chain uses TRBV20-1 and TRBJ2-1; 7 nucleotides match TRBD2. CDR3 loop: CSATLQVDLADSYNEQFF. The DNA of the CDR3 is TGCAGTGCTACACTCCAAGTAGACCTAGCGGACTCCTACAATGAGCAGTTCTTC.